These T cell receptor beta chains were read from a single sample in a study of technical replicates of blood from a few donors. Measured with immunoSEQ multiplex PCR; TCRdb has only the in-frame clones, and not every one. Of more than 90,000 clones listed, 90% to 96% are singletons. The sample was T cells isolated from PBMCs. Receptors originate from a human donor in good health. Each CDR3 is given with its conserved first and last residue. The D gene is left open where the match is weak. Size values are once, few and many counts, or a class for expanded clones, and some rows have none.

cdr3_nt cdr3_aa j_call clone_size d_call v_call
TGTGCCATCAGCGAGGACGCGGACATACAGTTCTTC CAISEDADIQFF TRBJ2-1 NA NA TRBV10-3
TGTGCCAGCAGTTTACCTGGCTTGAACACTGAAGCTTTCTTT CASSLPGLNTEAFF TRBJ1-1 NA NA TRBV28
TGTGCCAGCAGTCCCAGGGCTGGACAGCCCCAGCATTTT CASSPRAGQPQHF TRBJ1-5 NA NA TRBV27
TGTGCCAGCAGTCCCCTAGCGGGAGAGGGGAATGAGCAGTTCTTC CASSPLAGEGNEQFF TRBJ2-1 NA TRBD2 TRBV27
TGTGCCAGCAGCTCAGGATTATTTGAAGCTTTCTTT CASSSGLFEAFF TRBJ1-1 NA NA TRBV7-9
TGTGCCAGCAGTTCCCCAACCAGGGAGGTCACCGGGGAGCTGTTTTTT CASSSPTREVTGELFF TRBJ2-2 NA NA TRBV27
TGTGCCAGCAGCTACTCGGACTCCAATGAGCAGTTCTTC CASSYSDSNEQFF TRBJ2-1 once NA TRBV6-5
TGTGCCAGCACCCCACGGGGGGGGGCTGGGGACATTCAGTACTTC CASTPRGGAGDIQYF TRBJ2-4 NA TRBD2 TRBV6-1
TGTGCCAGCAGCCAAGGCCAGGACAGCTACGAGCAGTACTTC CASSQGQDSYEQYF TRBJ2-7 NA NA TRBV4-2
TGTGCCAGCAGCGCAGACAGGGGCAATGGAAACACCATATATTTT CASSADRGNGNTIYF TRBJ1-3 few TRBD1 TRBV6-1
TGTGCCAGCAGTAATATGGGACAGGGGCTCCACGAGCAGTACTTC CASSNMGQGLHEQYF TRBJ2-7 NA TRBD1 TRBV5-6
TGTGCCAGTAGTATTACGGGGGGGTCCTACGAGCAGTACTTC CASSITGGSYEQYF TRBJ2-7 NA TRBD2 TRBV19
TGTGCCAGCAGTCGCACCCCCTTCATTTCCCGCGCTGAAGCTTTCTTT CASSRTPFISRAEAFF TRBJ1-1 NA NA TRBV6-6
TGTGCCAGCAGTGAATATCGAGAACTAGGGGAAAAACTGTTTTTT CASSEYRELGEKLFF TRBJ1-4 once NA TRBV25-1
TGTGCCAGCAGCCAGTCCGGGACAGGGGCTGAAAAACTGTTTTTT CASSQSGTGAEKLFF TRBJ1-4 NA TRBD1 TRBV4-2
TGTGCCAGCAGCCAAGAGATCGGCTCCTACGAGCAGTACTTC CASSQEIGSYEQYF TRBJ2-7 NA NA TRBV4-2
TGCGCCAGCAGCCAAGTCAGCTACAATGAGCAGTTCTTC CASSQVSYNEQFF TRBJ2-1 NA NA TRBV4-1
TGCGCCAGCAGCTTGTTAACCAGCGGGAGAGGGAGCACAGATACGCAGTATTTT CASSLLTSGRGSTDTQYF TRBJ2-3 NA TRBD2 TRBV5-1
TGTGCCAGCAGTGAAATAGTAGTTAGCGGAGGGTATTACGAGCAGTACTTC CASSEIVVSGGYYEQYF TRBJ2-7 once NA TRBV6-1
TGTGCCAGCAGTTTAGCGGGGACTAATGGCTACACCTTC CASSLAGTNGYTF TRBJ1-2 NA NA TRBV27
TGCGCCAGCAGCAAGGGACTAGGGTACAATGAGCAGTTCTTC CASSKGLGYNEQFF TRBJ2-1 NA TRBD2 TRBV4-3
TGTGCCAGCAGCTTAGACAGGGGGGTGAACACTGAAGCTTTCTTT CASSLDRGVNTEAFF TRBJ1-1 NA TRBD1 TRBV5-4
TGTGCCAGCAGTTCAGGTCCCGGGACAGGGGAAGAGCAGTTCTTC CASSSGPGTGEEQFF TRBJ2-1 NA TRBD1 TRBV27
TGCAGCTCACTGACAGGGTTCAGGAATGAGCAGTTCTTC CSSLTGFRNEQFF TRBJ2-1 NA TRBD1 TRBV29-1
TGTGCCAGCAGCTACTGGGGACAGGAGGAGGGCTACACCTTC CASSYWGQEEGYTF TRBJ1-2 NA TRBD1 TRBV14
TGTGCCAGCAGTCGCAAACCGGGACAGGTCCTCTACGAGCAGTACTTC CASSRKPGQVLYEQYF TRBJ2-7 NA TRBD1 TRBV5-4
TGTGCCAGCAGCTTAGGTCTCTCTGGGGCCAACGTCCTGACTTTC CASSLGLSGANVLTF TRBJ2-6 NA NA TRBV7-2